The TCR beta chain under discussion was sequenced for a study of tumor-infiltrating lymphocytes in primary liver carcinoma. Study-wide results and caveats: The study found tumor-adjacent and tumor-blood pairs overlapped less than tumor region pairs. Against blood, tumors held a significantly higher top-250-clone fraction (p = 0.039). The study found only about 7.5-25% of top clones in all five tumor regions.

Regarding this clonotype: Its antigen is currently unknown.

From roughly 500 ng total RNA, TCR beta cDNA was generated with a primer in the constant region. Libraries of TCR beta came from three nested multiplex PCR rounds with slightly modified ARM-PCR. Use of TRBV1-TRBV30 forward primers with a C-beta reverse primer characterized the first two PCR rounds, which lasted nine to eleven cycles each. TCRdb redid the calling of the multiplex PCR reads with MiXCR, one entry per CDR3 protein. This table holds roughly 190,000 distinct CDR3 sequences, around 81% found once. Both RNA and DNA were isolated together from roughly 20-30 mg of bulk tissue that had not been sorted. All of the tumor samples contained over 75% viable tumor cells. CDR1 is MDHEN and CDR2 is SYDVKM in the germline V gene. Trimming removed 5 bases from V and 8 bases from J; junction bases left unmatched: 12. This CDR3 spans 15 amino acids.

Sample: tumor tissue from primary liver carcinoma. The chain joins TRBV28 to TRBJ2-3; 8 bases line up with TRBD1. This receptor was obtained from a man aged 40-49 years with primary liver carcinoma and hepatitis B virus infection. CDR3 sequence reads: CASSTSQGVVGTQYF. DNA of the CDR3: TGTGCCAGCAGTACGTCACAGGGGGTAGTCGGTACGCAGTATTTT. Drawing the rest from reference TRBV28 and TRBJ2-3, the complete variable domain is DVKVTQSSRYLVKRTGEKVFLECVQDMDHENMFWYRQDPGLGLRLIYFSYDVKMKEKGDIPEGYSVSREKKERFSLILESASTNQTSMYLCASSTSQGVVGTQYFGPGTRLTVL.